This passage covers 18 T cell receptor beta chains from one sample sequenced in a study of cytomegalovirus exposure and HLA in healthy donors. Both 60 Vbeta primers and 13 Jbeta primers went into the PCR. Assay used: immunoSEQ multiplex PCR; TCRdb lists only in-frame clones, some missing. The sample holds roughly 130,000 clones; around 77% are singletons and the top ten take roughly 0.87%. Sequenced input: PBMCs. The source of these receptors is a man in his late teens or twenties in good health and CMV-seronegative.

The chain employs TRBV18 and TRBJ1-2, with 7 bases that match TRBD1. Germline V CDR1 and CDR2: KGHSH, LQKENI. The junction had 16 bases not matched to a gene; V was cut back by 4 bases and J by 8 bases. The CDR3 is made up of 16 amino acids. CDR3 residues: CASSLYSGTDLNGYTF. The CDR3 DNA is TGTGCCAGCTCACTATATTCCGGGACAGATCTGAACGGCTACACCTTC.

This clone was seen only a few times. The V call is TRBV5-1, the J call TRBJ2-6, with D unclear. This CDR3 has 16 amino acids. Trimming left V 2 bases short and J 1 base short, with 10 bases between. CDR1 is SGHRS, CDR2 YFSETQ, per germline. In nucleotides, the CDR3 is TGCGCCAGCAGCTTCGACTCCCAGTCTGGGGCCAACGTCCTGACTTTC. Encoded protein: CASSFDSQSGANVLTF. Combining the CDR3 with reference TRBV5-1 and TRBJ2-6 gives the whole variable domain KAGVTQTPRYLIKTRGQQVTLSCSPISGHRSVSWYQQTPGQGLQFLFEYFSETQRNKGNFPGRFSGRQFSNSRSEMNVSTLELGDSALYLCASSFDSQSGANVLTFGAGSRLTVL.

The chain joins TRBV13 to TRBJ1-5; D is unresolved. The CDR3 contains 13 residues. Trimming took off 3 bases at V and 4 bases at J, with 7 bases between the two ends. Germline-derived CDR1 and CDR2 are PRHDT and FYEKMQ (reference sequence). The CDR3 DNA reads TGTGCCAGCAGCTTGAACGGTAATCAGCCCCAGCATTTT. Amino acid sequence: CASSLNGNQPQHF.

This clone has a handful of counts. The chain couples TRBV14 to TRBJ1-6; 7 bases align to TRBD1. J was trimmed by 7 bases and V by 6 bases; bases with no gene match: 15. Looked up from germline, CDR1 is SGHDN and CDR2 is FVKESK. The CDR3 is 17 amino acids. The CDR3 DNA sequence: TGTGCCAGCAGAGTAAAAGGGTTGAGGGGGCCAAATTCACCCCTCCACTTT. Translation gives CASRVKGLRGPNSPLHF.

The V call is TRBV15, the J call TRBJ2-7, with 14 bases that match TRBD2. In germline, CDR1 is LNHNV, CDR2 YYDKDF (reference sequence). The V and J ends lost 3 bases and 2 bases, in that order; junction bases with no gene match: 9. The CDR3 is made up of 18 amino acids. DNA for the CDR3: TGTGCCACCAGCAGTCCGGGACTAGCGGGGGAAAGAGCCTACGAGCAGTACTTC. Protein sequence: CATSSPGLAGERAYEQYF.

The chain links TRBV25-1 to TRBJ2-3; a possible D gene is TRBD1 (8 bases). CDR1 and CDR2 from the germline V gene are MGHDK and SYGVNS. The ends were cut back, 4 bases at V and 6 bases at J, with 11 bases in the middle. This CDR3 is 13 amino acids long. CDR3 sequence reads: CASSVQGGDTQYF. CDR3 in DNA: TGTGCCAGCAGTGTACAGGGGGGGGATACGCAGTATTTT.

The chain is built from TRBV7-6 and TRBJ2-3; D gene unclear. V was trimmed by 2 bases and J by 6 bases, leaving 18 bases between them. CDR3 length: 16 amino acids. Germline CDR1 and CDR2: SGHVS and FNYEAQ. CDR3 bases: TGTGCCAGCAGCTTAACAACGACAACGGCCCTCGATACGCAGTATTTT. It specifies CASSLTTTTALDTQYF. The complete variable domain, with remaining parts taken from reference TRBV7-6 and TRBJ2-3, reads GAGVSQSPRYKVTKRGQDVALRCDPISGHVSLYWYRQALGQGPEFLTYFNYEAQQDKSGLPNDRFSAERPEGSISTLTIQRTEQRDSAMYRCASSLTTTTALDTQYFGPGTRLTVL.

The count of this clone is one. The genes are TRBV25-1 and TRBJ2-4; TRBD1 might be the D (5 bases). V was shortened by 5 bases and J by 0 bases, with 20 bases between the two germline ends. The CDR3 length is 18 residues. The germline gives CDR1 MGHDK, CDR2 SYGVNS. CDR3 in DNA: TGTGCCAGCAGTCCCCTGGGTATGGGGCTCGGAGCCAAAAACATTCAGTACTTC. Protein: CASSPLGMGLGAKNIQYF.

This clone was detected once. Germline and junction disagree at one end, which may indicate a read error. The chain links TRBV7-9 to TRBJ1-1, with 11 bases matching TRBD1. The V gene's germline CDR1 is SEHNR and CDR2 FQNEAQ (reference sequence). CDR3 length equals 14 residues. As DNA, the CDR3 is TGTTCCAGCAGCCCGGGACAGGGGGGAACTGAAGCTTTCTTT. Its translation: CSSSPGQGGTEAFF. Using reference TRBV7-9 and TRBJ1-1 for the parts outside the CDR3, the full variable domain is DTGVSQNPRHKITKRGQNVTFRCDPISEHNRLYWYRQTLGQGPEFLTYFQNEAQLEKSRLLSDRFSAERPKGSFSTLEIQRTEQGDSAMYLCSSSPGQGGTEAFFGQGTRLTVV.

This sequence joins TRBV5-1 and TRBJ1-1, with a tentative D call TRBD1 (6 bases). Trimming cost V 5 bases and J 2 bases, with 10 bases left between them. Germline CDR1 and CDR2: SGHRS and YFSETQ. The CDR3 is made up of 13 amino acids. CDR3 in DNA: TGCGCCAGCAGTGGGACACCAAACACTGAAGCTTTCTTT. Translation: CASSGTPNTEAFF.

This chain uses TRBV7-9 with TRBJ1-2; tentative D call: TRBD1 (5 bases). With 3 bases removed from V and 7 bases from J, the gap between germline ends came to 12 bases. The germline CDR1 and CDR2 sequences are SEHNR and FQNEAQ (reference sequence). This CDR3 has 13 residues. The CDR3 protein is CASSFGDLSGYTF. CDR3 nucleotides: TGTGCCAGCAGCTTTGGGGACTTGAGTGGCTACACCTTC.

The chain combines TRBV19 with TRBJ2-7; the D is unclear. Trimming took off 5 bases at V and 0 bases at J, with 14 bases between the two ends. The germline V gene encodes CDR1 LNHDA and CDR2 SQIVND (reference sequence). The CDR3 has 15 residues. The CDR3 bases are TGTGCCAGTAGTCCCAGTGGAGCTACCTCCTACGAGCAGTACTTC. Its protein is CASSPSGATSYEQYF. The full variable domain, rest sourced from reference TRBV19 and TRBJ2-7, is DGGITQSPKYLFRKEGQNVTLSCEQNLNHDAMYWYRQDPGQGLRLIYYSQIVNDFQKGDIAEGYSVSREKKESFPLTVTSAQKNPTAFYLCASSPSGATSYEQYFGPGTRLTVT.

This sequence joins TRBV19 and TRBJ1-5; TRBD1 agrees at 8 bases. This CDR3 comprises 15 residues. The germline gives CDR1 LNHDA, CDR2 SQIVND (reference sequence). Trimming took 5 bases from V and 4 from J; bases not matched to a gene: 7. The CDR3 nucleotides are TGTGCCAGTAGTGACAGGGGAAGTGGGAATCAGCCCCAGCATTTT. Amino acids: CASSDRGSGNQPQHF. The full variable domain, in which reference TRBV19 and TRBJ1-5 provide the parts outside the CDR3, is DGGITQSPKYLFRKEGQNVTLSCEQNLNHDAMYWYRQDPGQGLRLIYYSQIVNDFQKGDIAEGYSVSREKKESFPLTVTSAQKNPTAFYLCASSDRGSGNQPQHFGDGTRLSIL.

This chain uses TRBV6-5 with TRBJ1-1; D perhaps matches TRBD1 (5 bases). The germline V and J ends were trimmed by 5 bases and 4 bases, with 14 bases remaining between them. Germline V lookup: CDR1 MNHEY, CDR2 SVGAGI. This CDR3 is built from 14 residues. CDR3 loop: CASSPRTRRTEAFF. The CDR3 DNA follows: TGTGCCAGCAGTCCTAGGACACGACGCACTGAAGCTTTCTTT.

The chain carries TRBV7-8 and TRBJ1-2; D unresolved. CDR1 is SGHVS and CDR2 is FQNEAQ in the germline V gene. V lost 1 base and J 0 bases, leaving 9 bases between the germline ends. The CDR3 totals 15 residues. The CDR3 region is CASSLESGTNYGYTF. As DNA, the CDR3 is TGTGCCAGCAGCTTAGAGTCGGGGACTAACTATGGCTACACCTTC.

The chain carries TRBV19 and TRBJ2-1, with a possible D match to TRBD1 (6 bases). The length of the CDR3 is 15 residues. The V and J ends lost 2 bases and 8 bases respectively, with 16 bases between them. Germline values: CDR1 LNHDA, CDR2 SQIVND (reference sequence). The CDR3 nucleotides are TGTGCCAGTAGTATAAGGCAGGGGTCTTGGGATGAGCAGTTCTTC. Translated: CASSIRQGSWDEQFF.

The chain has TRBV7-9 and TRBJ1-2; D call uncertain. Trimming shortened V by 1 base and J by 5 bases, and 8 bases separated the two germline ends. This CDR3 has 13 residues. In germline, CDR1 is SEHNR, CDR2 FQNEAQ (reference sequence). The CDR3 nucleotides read TGTGCCAGCAGCTTAGGGGCCGGTTATGGCTACACCTTC. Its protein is CASSLGAGYGYTF.

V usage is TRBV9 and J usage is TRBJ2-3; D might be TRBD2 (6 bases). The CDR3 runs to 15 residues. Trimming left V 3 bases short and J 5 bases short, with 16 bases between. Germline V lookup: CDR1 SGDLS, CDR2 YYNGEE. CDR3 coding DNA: TGTGCCAGCAGCGAAAGAGGTGAGGAGGGAGATACGCAGTATTTT. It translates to CASSERGEEGDTQYF.